Ten or more counts support the clone carrying this TCR beta chain. Thyroid surgery took place with no prior treatment in any patient. This entry belongs to a study of metastatic and nonmetastatic thyroid tumors. Turning to the study itself: Across peripheral blood and tumor or nodule tissue samples taken from malignant and benign thyroid patients, the repertoires were compared with one another.

In the study's own analysis: Differences in CDR3 between clinicopathological groups were drawn on to build a classifier intended to discriminate distant-metastatic papillary thyroid cancer patients. TCRdb ran MiXCR on the PCR reads. TCRdb, not the original authors, processed these V and J calls. The sample lists about 17,000 clones; around 30% were seen once. Sequenced input: tumor tissue. This receptor was identified in a female donor with papillary thyroid cancer or a benign thyroid nodule (not recorded which). Some clones in this sample may be carry-over from other donors' samples.

The chain's CDR3 is CASSYSGTGGTGELFF. CDR3 DNA sequence: TGTGCCAGCAGTTACTCGGGGACAGGGGGCACCGGGGAGCTGTTTTTT. J is TRBJ2-2 and V is TRBV6-6; 11 nucleotides agree with TRBD1. The CDR3 is 16 residues long. Germline CDR1 reads MNHNY; CDR2 reads SVGAGI (reference sequence). V lost 0 bases, J lost 4 bases, and 1 base stayed unmatched.